The sequence of this T cell receptor (beta chain) was determined in a study of Graves' ophthalmopathy and Graves' hyperthyroidism. The CDR3 has 12 amino acids. The V segment lost 6 bases and the J segment 3 bases; nucleotides outside the gene matches: 3. Germline CDR1 reads SQVTM; CDR2 reads ANQGSEA. This clonotype was picked up many times. Its antigen remains unidentified. CDR3 regions of TCR beta were amplified from RNA transcripts. Second-round multiplex PCR came after a first-round RT-PCR that employed HTBI primers. TCRdb used MiXCR to reprocess the multiplex PCR reads, holding one entry per CDR3 protein. The repertoire has a few hundred thousand distinct CDR3 sequences, approximately 15% of them found once; the top ten carry 5.5% to 7%. General study points: Sensitivity reached 85% to 90% and specificity 81.08% for a 13-signature model separating ophthalmopathy from stable hyperthyroidism.

Aged 18 to 65, hyperthyroidism patients had new diagnoses of under 2 months' duration. Excluded: other autoimmune disease, uncontrolled infection, pregnancy or lactation. The source of this sequence is a woman between 18 and 29 years old with stable Graves' hyperthyroidism. This chain links TRBV29-1 with TRBJ1-1; TRBD1 matches 8 bases. The sequencing input was peripheral blood. Here the CDR3 DNA reads TGCAGCGTGGACAGGGACTACACTGAAGCTTTCTTT. This gives the protein CSVDRDYTEAFF.